These 10 T cell receptor beta chains came from one sample sequenced in a study of T cells in Graves' hyperthyroidism and ophthalmopathy (dated by TCRdb to between 2018 and 2020). Library construction relied on multiplex PCR. Instrument used: Illumina HiSeq 2000. TCR beta CDR3 regions were amplified from RNA transcripts. For the first round of RT-PCR on the TCR CDR3, the HTBI primer set was used together with the Qiagen OneStep RT-PCR kit. TCRdb cleaned the public reads at Q25 with fastp, built clones with MiXCR and kept in-frame beta chains. Here each entry gathers all rows of one CDR3 protein and keeps the most common genes and DNA. The sample yields 400,000 to 500,000 distinct CDR3 sequences; roughly an eighth were counted once. Together, the top ten hold 5.3% of the sample. The sequenced material came from blood. Source of these receptors: a woman between 18 and 29 years old with Graves' hyperthyroidism.

This clonotype was recorded once. V gene TRBV6-2 or TRBV6-3 combines with J gene TRBJ2-1; 12 bases align to TRBD2. Germline V gene sequence: CDR1 MNHEY, CDR2 SVGEGT. The junction had 4 bases not matched to a gene; V was cut back by 6 bases and J by 1 base. This CDR3 comprises 16 residues. The CDR3 protein is CASRSTSGSSYNEQFF. DNA for the CDR3: TGTGCCAGCAGGTCGACTAGCGGGAGTTCCTACAATGAGCAGTTCTTC.

At least ten counts were recorded for this clonotype. The chain links TRBV6-1 to TRBJ1-5, with 7 bases fitting TRBD1. Germline V gene sequence: CDR1 MNHNS, CDR2 SASEGT. The CDR3 length is 18 residues. V was pared by 4 bases and J by 1 base, with 13 bases of the junction left unmatched. The CDR3, as DNA: TGTGCCAGCAGTGCTTCAATCCCGGGACAGATAAGCAATCAGCCCCAGCATTTT. Translated, it gives CASSASIPGQISNQPQHF.

The table lists this clonotype with many counts. The V gene is TRBV10-2, the J gene TRBJ1-1, with 7 bases fitting TRBD1. The CDR3 runs to 14 residues. Germline values: CDR1 WSHSY, CDR2 SAAADI. Unmatched junction bases numbered 6, after V lost 3 bases and J lost 5 bases. The CDR3 region is CASSDRDSRTEAFF. The CDR3 DNA reads TGCGCCAGCAGTGACCGGGACAGTCGAACTGAAGCTTTCTTT.

This clonotype was detected ten times or more. V is TRBV20-1 and J is TRBJ2-1; no definite D call. The V gene's germline CDR1 is DFQATT and CDR2 SNEGSKA (reference sequence). Trimming stripped 0 bases from V and 8 bases from J, with 11 bases between. The CDR3 has 13 amino acids. CDR3 in DNA: TGCAGTGCTAGAGACGGACGGCGCGATGAGCAGTTCTTC. Translating it yields CSARDGRRDEQFF.

This clonotype was seen ten or more times. Here the CDR3 reads CASSIGGFQETQYF. The CDR3 DNA sequence: TGTGCCAGCAGCATCGGCGGGTTCCAAGAGACCCAGTACTTC. The J gene is TRBJ2-5, the V gene TRBV12-3 or TRBV12-4, with D possibly being TRBD2 (5 bases). The CDR3 covers 14 residues. Deletions cut 6 bases from V and 1 base from J, with 12 bases between.

A word on this clonotype: It may be a read error: a sequence one base away is much more abundant. Written as DNA, the CDR3 is TGTGCCACCGGTGACAGTTTGGGACTAGCGGCCATTAATGAGCAGTTCTTC. It codes for CATGDSLGLAAINEQFF. This sequence joins TRBV24-1 and TRBJ2-1; TRBD2 matches at 11 bases. The CDR3 length is 17 residues. Per germline, CDR1 KGHDR and CDR2 SFDVKD.

This clonotype was recorded at least ten times. The genes are TRBV2 and TRBJ2-7, with 8 nucleotides matching TRBD2. Trimming cost V 6 bases and J 2 bases; bases outside gene matches: 6. This CDR3 region has 14 residues. Germline lookup yields CDR1 SNHLY and CDR2 FYNNEI. CDR3 protein: CASRSGRGTYEQYF. CDR3 bases: TGTGCCAGCAGGTCCGGGAGGGGGACCTACGAGCAGTACTTC.

This clonotype was detected many times. The V gene is TRBV28, the J gene TRBJ1-1; no clear D gene. V was clipped by 1 base and J by 2 bases, with 11 bases between them. Per germline, CDR1 MDHEN and CDR2 SYDVKM. The CDR3 has 15 residues. This CDR3 reads CASSLYGNGNTEAFF. The CDR3 DNA sequence: TGTGCCAGCAGTTTATACGGGAATGGCAACACTGAAGCTTTCTTT.

This clonotype was counted many times. This rearrangement joins TRBV3-1 to TRBJ2-3; D not certain. Trimming removed 2 bases from V and 3 bases from J, with 12 bases in between. CDR1 and CDR2 from the germline V gene are LGHDT and YNNKEL (reference sequence). The CDR3 has 15 amino acids. CDR3 sequence reads: CASSQQAFMTDTQYF. CDR3 coding DNA: TGTGCCAGCAGCCAACAAGCGTTCATGACAGATACGCAGTATTTT.

This clonotype was seen only a few times. This chain links TRBV7-2 with TRBJ2-7, with TRBD1 matching over 8 bases. V trimming: 5 bases; J trimming: 2 bases; junction bases outside the gene matches: 8. CDR1 is SGHTA, CDR2 FQGNSA, per germline. The CDR3 sequence is 15 residues long. DNA for the CDR3: TGTGCCAGCAGCAACAACAGGGGGACCGCCTACGAGCAGTACTTC. Translated, it gives CASSNNRGTAYEQYF.